A selection of T cell receptor beta chains follows, all from one sample in a study of beta chain features in type 1 diabetes. Clones were sequenced by immunoSEQ multiplex PCR, and TCRdb holds only the in-frame ones, with some missing. In the table there are some 700,000 clones, about an eighth of which are singletons. Input material: naive CD4+ T cells from blood. The receptors come from a man younger than 35 with type 1 diabetes. The CDR3 runs from the conserved cysteine through the conserved F or W. Each record gives: V gene, CDR3 protein.

TRBV7-9,CASNRGSQPQHF
TRBV29-1,CSVARGLGTDTQYF
TRBV18,CASSPRQRDDYTF
TRBV29-1,CSVEGVGTDTQYF
TRBV6-5,CASSYTTSGGEYEQFF
TRBV27,CASSFGQGETQYF
TRBV2,CASRQLAKNIQYF
TRBV2,CASSGGSVYQETQYF
TRBV27,CASRGQVNQPQHF
TRBV5-8,CASSLGWGWTEAFF
TRBV30,CAWSVDSNQPQHF
TRBV5-1,CASSLAENTEAFF
TRBV19,CASSIQLAGGRDTQYF
TRBV6-5,CASSHGTHEQYF
TRBV2,CASSTLGQAYYGYTF
TRBV18,CASSPSLTSGGYEQYF
TRBV5-1,CASRLGETQYF
TRBV29-1,CSVVILEGEPQHF
TRBV6-1,CASSEKGETQYF
TRBV6-6,CASSRDSNYGYTF
TRBV6-1,CASSEDRGLSSGANVLTF
TRBV27,CASSFLTGRTDTQYF
TRBV30,CARSQGAMAFF
TRBV5-4,CASSLEGAANTEAFF
TRBV9,CASSSTGQTYGYTF
TRBV6-4,CARRGEVYF
TRBV4-1,CASSSPAGGSNQPQHF
TRBV11-2,CASSPPGTGSYGYTF